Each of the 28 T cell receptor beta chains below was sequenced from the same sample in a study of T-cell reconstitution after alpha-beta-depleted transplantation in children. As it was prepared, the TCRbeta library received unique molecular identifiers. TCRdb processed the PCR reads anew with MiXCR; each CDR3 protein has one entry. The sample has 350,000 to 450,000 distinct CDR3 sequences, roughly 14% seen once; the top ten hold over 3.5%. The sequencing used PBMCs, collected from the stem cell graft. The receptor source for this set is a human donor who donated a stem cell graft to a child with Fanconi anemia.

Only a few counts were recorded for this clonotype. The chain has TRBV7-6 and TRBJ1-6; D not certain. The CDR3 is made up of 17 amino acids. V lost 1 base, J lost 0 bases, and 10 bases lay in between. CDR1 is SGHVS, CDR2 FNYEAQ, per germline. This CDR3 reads CASSLGPASSYNSPLHF. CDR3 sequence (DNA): TGTGCCAGCAGCTTAGGGCCGGCGAGCTCCTATAATTCACCCCTCCACTTT.

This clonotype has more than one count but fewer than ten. CDR3 in amino acids: CASSLLGTGDTGELFF. The CDR3, as DNA: TGCGCCAGCAGCTTGTTGGGGACAGGGGACACCGGGGAGCTGTTTTTT. The rearrangement links TRBV5-1 to TRBJ2-2; 10 bases are shared with TRBD1. The germline gives CDR1 SGHRS, CDR2 YFSETQ. Trimming took 1 base from V and 3 from J; bases not matched to a gene: 3. The CDR3 consists of 16 residues. Looking up the rest from reference TRBV5-1 and TRBJ2-2 gives the full variable domain: KAGVTQTPRYLIKTRGQQVTLSCSPISGHRSVSWYQQTPGQGLQFLFEYFSETQRNKGNFPGRFSGRQFSNSRSEMNVSTLELGDSALYLCASSLLGTGDTGELFFGEGSRLTVL.

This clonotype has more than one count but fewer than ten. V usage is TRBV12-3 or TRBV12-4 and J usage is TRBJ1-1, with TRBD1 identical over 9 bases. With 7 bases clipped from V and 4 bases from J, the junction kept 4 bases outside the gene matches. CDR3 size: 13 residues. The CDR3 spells CASIMTGGTEAFF. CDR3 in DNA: TGTGCCAGCATCATGACAGGGGGCACTGAAGCTTTCTTT.

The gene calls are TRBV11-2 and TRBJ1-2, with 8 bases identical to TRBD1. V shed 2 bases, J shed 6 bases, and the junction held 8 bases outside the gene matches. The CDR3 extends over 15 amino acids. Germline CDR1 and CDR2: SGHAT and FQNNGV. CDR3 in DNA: TGTGCCAGCAGCTTAAGGGCAGGGGGCGCGAATGGCTACACCTTC. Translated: CASSLRAGGANGYTF.

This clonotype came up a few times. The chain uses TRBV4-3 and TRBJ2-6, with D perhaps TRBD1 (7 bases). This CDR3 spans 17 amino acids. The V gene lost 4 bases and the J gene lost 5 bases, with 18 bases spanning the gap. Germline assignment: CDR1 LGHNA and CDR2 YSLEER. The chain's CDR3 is CASSPAGGRLRANVLTF. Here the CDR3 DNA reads TGCGCCAGCAGCCCGGCAGGGGGGCGCTTGAGGGCCAACGTCCTGACTTTC.

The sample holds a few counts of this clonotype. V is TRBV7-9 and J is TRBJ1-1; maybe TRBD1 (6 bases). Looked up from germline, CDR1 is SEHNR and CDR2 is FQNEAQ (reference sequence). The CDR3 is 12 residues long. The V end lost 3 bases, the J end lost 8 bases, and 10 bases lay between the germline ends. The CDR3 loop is CASSLGTREAFF. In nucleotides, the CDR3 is TGTGCCAGCAGCTTGGGGACACGAGAAGCTTTCTTT.

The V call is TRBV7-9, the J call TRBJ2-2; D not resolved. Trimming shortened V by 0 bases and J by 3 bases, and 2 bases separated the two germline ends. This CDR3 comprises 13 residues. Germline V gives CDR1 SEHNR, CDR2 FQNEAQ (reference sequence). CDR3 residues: CASSLAHTGELFF. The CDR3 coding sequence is TGTGCCAGCAGCTTAGCCCACACCGGGGAGCTGTTTTTT. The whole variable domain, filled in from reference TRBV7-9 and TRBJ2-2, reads DTGVSQNPRHKITKRGQNVTFRCDPISEHNRLYWYRQTLGQGPEFLTYFQNEAQLEKSRLLSDRFSAERPKGSFSTLEIQRTEQGDSAMYLCASSLAHTGELFFGEGSRLTVL.

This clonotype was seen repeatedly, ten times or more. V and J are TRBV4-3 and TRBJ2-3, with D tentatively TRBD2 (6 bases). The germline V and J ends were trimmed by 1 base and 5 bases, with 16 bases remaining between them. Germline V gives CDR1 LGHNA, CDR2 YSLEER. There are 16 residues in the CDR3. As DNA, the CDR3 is TGCGCCAGCAGCCAAGGGGAGACTAGAATGGGAGATACGCAGTATTTT. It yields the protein CASSQGETRMGDTQYF.

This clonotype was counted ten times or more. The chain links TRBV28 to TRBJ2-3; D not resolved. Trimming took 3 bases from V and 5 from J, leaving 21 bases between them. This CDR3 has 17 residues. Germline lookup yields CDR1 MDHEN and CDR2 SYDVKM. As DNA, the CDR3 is TGTGCCAGCAGTTTGATTTCGGAGTCACCTTGGGGAGATACGCAGTATTTT. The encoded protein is CASSLISESPWGDTQYF.

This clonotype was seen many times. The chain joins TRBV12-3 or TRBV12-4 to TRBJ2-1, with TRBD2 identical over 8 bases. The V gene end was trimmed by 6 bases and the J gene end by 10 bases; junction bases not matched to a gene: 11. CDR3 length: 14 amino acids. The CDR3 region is CASRAGTRVGEQFF. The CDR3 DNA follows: TGTGCCAGCAGAGCCGGGACTAGAGTTGGAGAGCAGTTCTTC.

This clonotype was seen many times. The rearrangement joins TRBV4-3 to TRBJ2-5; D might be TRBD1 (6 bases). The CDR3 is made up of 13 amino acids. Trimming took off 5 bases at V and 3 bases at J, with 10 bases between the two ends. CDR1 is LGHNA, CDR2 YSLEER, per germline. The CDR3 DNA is TGCGCCAGCAGCGAGGGGGTGGAAGAGACCCAGTACTTC. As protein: CASSEGVEETQYF.

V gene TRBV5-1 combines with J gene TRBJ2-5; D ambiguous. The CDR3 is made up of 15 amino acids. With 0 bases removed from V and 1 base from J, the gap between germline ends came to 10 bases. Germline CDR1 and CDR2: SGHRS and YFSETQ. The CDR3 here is CASSLGLRGQETQYF. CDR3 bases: TGCGCCAGCAGCTTGGGACTTCGCGGCCAAGAGACCCAGTACTTC.

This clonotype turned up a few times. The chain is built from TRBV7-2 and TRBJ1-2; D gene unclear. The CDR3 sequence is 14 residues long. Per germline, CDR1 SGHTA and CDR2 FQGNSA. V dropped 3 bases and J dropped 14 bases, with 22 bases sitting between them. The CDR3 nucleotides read TGTGCCAGCAGCTTGTCCCGGGGATCTGGTGTGGGTACCTTC. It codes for CASSLSRGSGVGTF. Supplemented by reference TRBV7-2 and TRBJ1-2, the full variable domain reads GAGVSQSPSNKVTEKGKDVELRCDPISGHTALYWYRQSLGQGLEFLIYFQGNSAPDKSGLPSDRFSAERTGGSVSTLTIQRTQQEDSAVYLCASSLSRGSGVGTFGSGTRLTVV.

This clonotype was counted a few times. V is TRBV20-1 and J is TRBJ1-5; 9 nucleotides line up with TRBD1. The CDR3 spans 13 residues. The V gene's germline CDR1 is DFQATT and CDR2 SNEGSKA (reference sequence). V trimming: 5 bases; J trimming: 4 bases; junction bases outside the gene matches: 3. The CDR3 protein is CSAPDRGNQPQHF. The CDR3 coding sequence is TGCAGTGCTCCGGACAGGGGAAATCAGCCCCAGCATTTT.

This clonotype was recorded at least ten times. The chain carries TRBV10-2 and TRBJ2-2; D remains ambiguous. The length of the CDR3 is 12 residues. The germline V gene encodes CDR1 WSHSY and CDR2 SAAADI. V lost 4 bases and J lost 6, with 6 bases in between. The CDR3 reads CASSAVAGELFF. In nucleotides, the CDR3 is TGCGCCAGCAGTGCGGTCGCCGGGGAGCTGTTTTTT.

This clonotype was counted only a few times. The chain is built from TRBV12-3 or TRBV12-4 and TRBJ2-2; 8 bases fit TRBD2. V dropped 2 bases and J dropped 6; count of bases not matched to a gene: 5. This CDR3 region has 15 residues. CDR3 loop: CASSLFGGEAGELFF. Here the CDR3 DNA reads TGTGCCAGCAGTTTATTCGGGGGGGAGGCCGGGGAGCTGTTTTTT.

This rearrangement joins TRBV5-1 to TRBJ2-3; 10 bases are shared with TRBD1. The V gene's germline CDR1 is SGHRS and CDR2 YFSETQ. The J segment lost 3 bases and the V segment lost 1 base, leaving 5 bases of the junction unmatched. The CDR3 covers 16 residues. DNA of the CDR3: TGCGCCAGCAGCTTGCCGGGACAGGGGCGAACAGATACGCAGTATTTT. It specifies CASSLPGQGRTDTQYF.

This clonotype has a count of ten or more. In DNA, the CDR3 is TGTGCCATCAGGGGGACCAACACTGAAGCTTTCTTT. Protein: CAIRGTNTEAFF. V usage is TRBV10-3 and J usage is TRBJ1-1; D is possibly TRBD1 (5 bases). This CDR3 has 12 amino acids. Germline V gene data show CDR1 as ENHRY and CDR2 as SYGVKD. Trimming cost V 6 bases and J 2 bases, with 7 bases left between them.

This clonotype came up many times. CDR3 bases: TGTGCCAGCAGCTTCGAGGCTGAGCAGTTCTTC. Encoded protein: CASSFEAEQFF. The rearrangement links TRBV11-2 to TRBJ2-1, with unresolved D. Trimming removed 3 bases at V and 9 bases at J, with 6 bases between. There are 11 residues in the CDR3. Germline V lookup: CDR1 SGHAT, CDR2 FQNNGV. Looking up the rest from reference TRBV11-2 and TRBJ2-1 gives the full variable domain: EAGVAQSPRYKIIEKRQSVAFWCNPISGHATLYWYQQILGQGPKLLIQFQNNGVVDDSQLPKDRFSAERLKGVDSTLKIQPAKLEDSAVYLCASSFEAEQFFGPGTRLTVL.

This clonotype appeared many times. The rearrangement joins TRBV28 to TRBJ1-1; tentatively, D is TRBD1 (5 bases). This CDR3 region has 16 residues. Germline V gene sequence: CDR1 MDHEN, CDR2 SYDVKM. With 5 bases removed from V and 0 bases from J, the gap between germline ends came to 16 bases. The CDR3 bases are TGTGCCAGCAGTATGGGAACGGGACTGGTGAACACTGAAGCTTTCTTT. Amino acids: CASSMGTGLVNTEAFF.

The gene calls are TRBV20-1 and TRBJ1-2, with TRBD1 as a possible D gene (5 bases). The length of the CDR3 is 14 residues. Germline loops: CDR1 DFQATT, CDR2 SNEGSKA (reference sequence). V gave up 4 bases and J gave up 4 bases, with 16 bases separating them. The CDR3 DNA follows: TGCAGTGCTATGGCGGGGCACGGGGGCTATGGCTACACCTTC. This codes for CSAMAGHGGYGYTF.

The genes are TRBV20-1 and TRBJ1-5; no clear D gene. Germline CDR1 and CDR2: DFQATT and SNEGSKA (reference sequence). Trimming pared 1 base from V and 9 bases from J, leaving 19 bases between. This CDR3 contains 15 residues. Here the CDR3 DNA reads TGCAGTGCTAGAGGGATGGACCGCTCTTATCGGCCCCAGCATTTT. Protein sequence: CSARGMDRSYRPQHF.

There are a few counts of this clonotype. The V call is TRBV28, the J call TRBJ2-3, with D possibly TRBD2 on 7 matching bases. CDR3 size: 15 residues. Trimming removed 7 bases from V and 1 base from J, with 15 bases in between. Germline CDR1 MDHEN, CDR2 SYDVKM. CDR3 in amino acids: CASITAGARTDTQYF. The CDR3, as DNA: TGTGCCAGCATCACCGCGGGGGCTCGCACAGATACGCAGTATTTT.

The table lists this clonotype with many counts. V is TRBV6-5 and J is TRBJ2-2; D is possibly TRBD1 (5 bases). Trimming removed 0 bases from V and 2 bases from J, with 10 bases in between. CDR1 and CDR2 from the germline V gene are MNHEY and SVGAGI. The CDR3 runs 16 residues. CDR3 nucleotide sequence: TGTGCCAGCAGTTACTCGATGGGGCCCAACACCGGGGAGCTGTTTTTT. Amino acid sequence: CASSYSMGPNTGELFF.

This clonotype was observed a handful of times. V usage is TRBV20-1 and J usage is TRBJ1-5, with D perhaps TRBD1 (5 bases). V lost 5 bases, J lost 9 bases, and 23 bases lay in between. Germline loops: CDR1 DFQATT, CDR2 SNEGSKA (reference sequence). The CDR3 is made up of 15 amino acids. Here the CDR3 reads CSAGRPRQLQGPQHF. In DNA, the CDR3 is TGCAGTGCTGGACGGCCGCGACAGCTCCAGGGGCCCCAGCATTTT.

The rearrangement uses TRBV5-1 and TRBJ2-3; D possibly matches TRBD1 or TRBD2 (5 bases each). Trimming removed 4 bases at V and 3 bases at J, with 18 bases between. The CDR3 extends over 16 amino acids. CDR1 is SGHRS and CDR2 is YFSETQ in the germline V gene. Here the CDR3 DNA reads TGCGCCAGCAGCATCGCCGGGACGAAAGGGACAGATACGCAGTATTTT. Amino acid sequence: CASSIAGTKGTDTQYF.

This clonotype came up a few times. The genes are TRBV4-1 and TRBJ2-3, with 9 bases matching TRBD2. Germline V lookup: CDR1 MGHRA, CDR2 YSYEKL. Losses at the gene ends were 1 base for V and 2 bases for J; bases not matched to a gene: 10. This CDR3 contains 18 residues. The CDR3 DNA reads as TGCGCCAGCAGCCAAGCGGCGGCCGCTAGCGGGACCACAGATACGCAGTATTTT. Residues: CASSQAAAASGTTDTQYF.

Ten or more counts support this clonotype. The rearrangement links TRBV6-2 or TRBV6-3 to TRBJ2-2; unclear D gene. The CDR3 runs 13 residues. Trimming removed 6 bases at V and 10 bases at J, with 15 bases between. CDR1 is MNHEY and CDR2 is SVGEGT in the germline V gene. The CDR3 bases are TGTGCCAGCAGCCCACTGTCCCCCCAGGAGCTGTTTTTT. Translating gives CASSPLSPQELFF.